This entry concerns a single T cell receptor beta chain. The antigen is not known. The data are from a study of T cell repertoires in ileal Crohn's disease. The V segment lost 4 bases and the J segment 2 bases; nucleotides outside the gene matches: 7. Germline V gives CDR1 MGHDK, CDR2 SYGVNS. The CDR3 is made up of 16 amino acids. Time point given: inflamed ileum from the surgical specimen. TCRdb keeps only in-frame clones here, not all; method: immunoSEQ multiplex PCR. The data hold about 15,000 clones, with around 76% observed a single time. Study results and limitations: All patients with clonality above 26.8% had endoscopic recurrence.

The receptor comes from an adult with Crohn's disease. Sequencing was carried out using ileal tissue. This rearrangement joins TRBV25-1 to TRBJ1-5; 8 bases line up with TRBD1. CDR3 region: CASSADREGGNQPQHF. The CDR3, as DNA: TGTGCCAGCAGTGCGGACAGGGAGGGCGGCAATCAGCCCCAGCATTTT.